What follows are 14 T cell receptor beta chains derived from one specimen sequenced in a study of T-cell memory formation after mild COVID-19. TCRdb itself ran the 5' RACE reads through MiXCR, one entry per CDR3 protein. The sample includes more than 350,000 distinct CDR3 sequences, roughly 15% of them seen just once. Sequencing was carried out using PBMCs or a T cell subset sorted from them (not recorded which). These receptors were collected from a man younger than 35 who had mild COVID-19 (a few samples of this study predate the infection). Cell type and time point are not known.

This clonotype was observed a few times. V gene TRBV7-2 combines with J gene TRBJ2-1; TRBD2 matches 16 bases. V was clipped by 5 bases and J by 9 bases; unmatched bases: 7. CDR1 is SGHTA and CDR2 is FQGNSA in the germline V gene. The CDR3 runs 16 residues. DNA of the CDR3: TGTGCCAGCAGCCAGGGACTAGCGGGGGGGTTAGGTGAGCAGTTCTTC. Its translation is CASSQGLAGGLGEQFF.

J is TRBJ1-1 and V is TRBV29-1; a weak D match, TRBD1 (6 bases). Germline lookup yields CDR1 SQVTM and CDR2 ANQGSEA. CDR3 length equals 14 residues. Trimming removed 4 bases from V and 5 bases from J, with 17 bases in between. CDR3 amino acids: CSVAGGVPRTEAFF. The CDR3 DNA follows: TGCAGCGTTGCGGGGGGCGTCCCAAGGACTGAAGCTTTCTTT.

The chain uses TRBV4-2 and TRBJ1-6; D is perhaps TRBD1 (5 bases). The V end was cut by 1 base, the J end by 0 bases, with 10 bases between. CDR1 and CDR2 from the germline V gene are LGHNA and YNFKEQ. This CDR3 spans 17 amino acids. Here the CDR3 DNA reads TGTGCCAGCAGCCAAGTCGGGGGTAGCTCCTATAATTCACCCCTCCACTTT. It translates to CASSQVGGSSYNSPLHF.

This clonotype has just a few counts. This chain joins TRBV11-2 and TRBJ1-3, with D tentatively TRBD1 (5 bases). Germline V gives CDR1 SGHAT, CDR2 FQNNGV. V was clipped by 1 base and J by 0 bases, with 16 bases between them. The CDR3 covers 18 residues. The CDR3 coding sequence is TGTGCCAGCAGCTTAGTTTGGGGGACGTACAGCTCTGGAAACACCATATATTTT. This translates into CASSLVWGTYSSGNTIYF. Full variable domain (rest looked up from reference TRBV11-2 and TRBJ1-3): EAGVAQSPRYKIIEKRQSVAFWCNPISGHATLYWYQQILGQGPKLLIQFQNNGVVDDSQLPKDRFSAERLKGVDSTLKIQPAKLEDSAVYLCASSLVWGTYSSGNTIYFGEGSWLTVV.

The V gene is TRBV2, the J gene TRBJ2-3; 12 positions match TRBD2. V was clipped by 6 bases and J by 7 bases; unmatched bases: 8. There are 15 residues in the CDR3. Looked up from germline, CDR1 is SNHLY and CDR2 is FYNNEI. In nucleotides, the CDR3 is TGTGCCAGCAGAAAACTAGCGGGGGGCACGAATACGCAGTATTTT. The encoded protein is CASRKLAGGTNTQYF.

The V and J genes are TRBV11-2 and TRBJ1-6; 7 nucleotides line up with TRBD1. After removal of 4 bases from V and 7 bases from J, the junction contained 10 bases not matched to a gene. CDR3 length: 16 amino acids. Germline assignment: CDR1 SGHAT and CDR2 FQNNGV. The CDR3 here is CASSSGQQARNSPLHF. The CDR3, as DNA: TGTGCCAGCAGCTCGGGACAGCAAGCTCGAAATTCACCCCTCCACTTT.

This clonotype was found a few times. The rearrangement uses TRBV29-1 and TRBJ1-1; 9 bases are a match to TRBD1. Trimming took 8 bases from V and 6 from J; bases not matched to a gene: 10. Germline lookup yields CDR1 SQVTM and CDR2 ANQGSEA. CDR3 length: 13 residues. The CDR3 loop reads CSLRDRVTAEAFF. CDR3 nucleotide sequence: TGCAGCCTCCGGGACAGGGTAACCGCTGAAGCTTTCTTT. Full variable domain (outside the CDR3, taken from reference TRBV29-1 and TRBJ1-1): SAVISQKPSRDICQRGTSLTIQCQVDSQVTMMFWYRQQPGQSLTLIATANQGSEATYESGFVIDKFPISRPNLTFSTLTVSNMSPEDSSIYLCSLRDRVTAEAFFGQGTRLTVV.

This chain links TRBV15 with TRBJ2-5; TRBD2 might be the D (6 bases). The ends were cut back, 5 bases at V and 4 bases at J, with 11 bases in the middle. The germline V gene has CDR1 LNHNV and CDR2 YYDKDF (reference sequence). The CDR3 contains 13 residues. DNA of the CDR3: TGTGCCACCAGCGCATTCGGGGGAGAGACCCAGTACTTC. Translated, it gives CATSAFGGETQYF.

This chain uses TRBV4-3 with TRBJ2-3; perhaps TRBD1 as D (6 bases). This CDR3 is built from 15 residues. V was cut by 4 bases and J by 3 bases, with 14 bases left in between. Germline V gene sequence: CDR1 LGHNA, CDR2 YSLEER. The CDR3 here is CASSPLGDRTDTQYF. CDR3 DNA sequence: TGCGCCAGCAGCCCATTGGGCGACAGGACAGATACGCAGTATTTT.

This chain joins TRBV5-5 and TRBJ1-6; D not resolved. The germline CDR1 and CDR2 sequences are SGHKS and YYEKEE (reference sequence). The V gene lost 1 base and the J gene lost 7 bases, with 12 bases spanning the gap. The CDR3 is 15 residues long. In nucleotides, the CDR3 is TGTGCCAGCAGCTTGAGTCCGGGATTAAATTCACCCCTCCACTTT. Its translation: CASSLSPGLNSPLHF.

In this sample, this clonotype turned up many times. The V and J genes are TRBV2 and TRBJ2-1, with TRBD2 matching over 7 bases. The V gene's germline CDR1 is SNHLY and CDR2 FYNNEI. The CDR3 consists of 15 residues. J gave up 0 bases and V 4 bases, and 3 bases lay outside the gene matches. The CDR3, as DNA: TGTGCCAGCAGTGGGGGGGGGAGCTCCTACAATGAGCAGTTCTTC. It codes for CASSGGGSSYNEQFF.

The chain has TRBV4-3 and TRBJ1-4, with 7 positions matching TRBD1. Germline CDR1 reads LGHNA; CDR2 reads YSLEER. The J segment lost 7 bases and the V segment lost 1 base, leaving 6 bases of the junction unmatched. This CDR3 is 15 amino acids long. This chain's CDR3 is CASSQAQGVGEKLFF. Written as DNA, the CDR3 is TGCGCCAGCAGCCAAGCCCAGGGGGTCGGTGAAAAACTGTTTTTT.

This clonotype was counted only a few times. This sequence joins TRBV27 and TRBJ1-5, with D hard to call. Germline V gene sequence: CDR1 MNHEY, CDR2 SMNVEV (reference sequence). The CDR3 length is 13 residues. V dropped 5 bases and J dropped 9 bases, with 14 bases sitting between them. CDR3 sequence reads: CASSLRTLGPQHF. The CDR3 nucleotides read TGTGCCAGCAGTCTTAGGACCCTAGGGCCCCAGCATTTT.

The CDR3 protein is CASRPTEGSSYNEQFF. DNA of the CDR3: TGTGCCAGCAGACCCACAGAGGGGAGCTCCTACAATGAGCAGTTCTTC. The chain uses TRBV12-3 or TRBV12-4 and TRBJ2-1, with D perhaps TRBD1 or TRBD2 (5 bases each). V was trimmed by 6 bases and J by 0 bases, leaving 15 bases between them. The CDR3 has 16 amino acids.